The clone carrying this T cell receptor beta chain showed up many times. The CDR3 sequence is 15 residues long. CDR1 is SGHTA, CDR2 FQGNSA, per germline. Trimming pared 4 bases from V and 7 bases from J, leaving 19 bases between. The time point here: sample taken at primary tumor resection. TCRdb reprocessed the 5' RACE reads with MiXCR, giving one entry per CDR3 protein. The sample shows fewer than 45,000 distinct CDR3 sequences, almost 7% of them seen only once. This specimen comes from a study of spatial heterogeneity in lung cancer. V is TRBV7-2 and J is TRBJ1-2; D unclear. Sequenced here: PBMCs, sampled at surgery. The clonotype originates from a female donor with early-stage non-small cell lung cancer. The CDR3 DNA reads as TGTGCCAGCAGCTCCCCCGAACCGAAGCAAAGTGGCTACACCTTC. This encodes CASSSPEPKQSGYTF.